This entry lists 12 T cell receptor beta chains sequenced from one sample in a study of CD8 T cells in ankylosing spondylitis. MiXCR, applied by TCRdb to the 5' RACE reads, yields one record per CDR3 protein. The sample lists 150,000 to 200,000 distinct CDR3 sequences; around 19% were seen once. The material sequenced was blood, either unsorted or a sorted T cell fraction (not recorded which). The source is a male donor with ankylosing spondylitis or in good health (not recorded which).

The chain has TRBV20-1 and TRBJ2-5, with 14 bases aligning to TRBD2. This CDR3 region has 14 residues. Per germline, CDR1 DFQATT and CDR2 SNEGSKA (reference sequence). The trim removed 6 bases at V and 5 bases at J, leaving 5 bases unmatched. DNA of the CDR3: TGCAGTGCATTGGGACTAGCGGGAGTTGAGACCCAGTACTTC. Translation gives CSALGLAGVETQYF.

The sample holds a few counts of this clonotype. This sequence joins TRBV7-8 and TRBJ2-1, with D possibly being TRBD2 (5 bases). The V and J ends lost 5 bases and 9 bases respectively, with 20 bases between them. CDR1 is SGHVS, CDR2 FQNEAQ, per germline. The CDR3 runs to 15 residues. CDR3 nucleotides: TGTGCCAGCAGCGTACTAGTGGGCTCTCTGGGTGAGCAGTTCTTC. This sequence encodes CASSVLVGSLGEQFF.

This chain connects TRBV7-2 to TRBJ2-7; D ambiguous. CDR1 and CDR2 (germline): SGHTA, FQGNSA. Trimming took off 7 bases at V and 0 bases at J, with 19 bases between the two ends. This CDR3 comprises 16 residues. The CDR3, as DNA: TGTGCCAGCACTGAAGAGTACCTAACGATCTCCTACGAGCAGTACTTC. As protein: CASTEEYLTISYEQYF.

A few counts support this clonotype. The V call is TRBV10-3, the J call TRBJ2-1; D call uncertain. This CDR3 region has 14 residues. V was cut by 10 bases and J by 2 bases, with 15 bases left in between. Germline loops: CDR1 ENHRY, CDR2 SYGVKD. The CDR3 nucleotides read TGTGCCACCGAAGATGGGGTAACCTACAATGAGCAGTTCTTC. Amino acid sequence: CATEDGVTYNEQFF.

At least ten counts were recorded for this clonotype. CDR3 bases: TGCGCCAGCAGCTTCTTGCCCGGGACTGGGAGAGACGAGCAGTACTTC. Translated: CASSFLPGTGRDEQYF. The V call is TRBV5-1, the J call TRBJ2-7; D perhaps matches TRBD2 (6 bases). The V gene lost 2 bases and the J gene lost 5 bases, with 20 bases spanning the gap. Germline CDR1 and CDR2: SGHRS and YFSETQ. This CDR3 spans 16 amino acids.

On this clonotype itself: At one end the junction does not follow the germline gene, possibly because of a read error. V usage is TRBV2 and J usage is TRBJ2-6; D not resolved. The CDR3 loop spans 17 amino acids. The germline gives CDR1 SNHLY, CDR2 FYNNEI. In nucleotides, the CDR3 is TGTGCTAGCACGGCTGGACGGACCTACTCTGGGGCCAACGTCCTGACTTTC. Protein: CASTAGRTYSGANVLTF.

This chain links TRBV5-1 with TRBJ2-2; tentatively, D is TRBD1 (5 bases). Trimming removed 1 base from V and 5 bases from J, with 21 bases in between. Germline lookup yields CDR1 SGHRS and CDR2 YFSETQ. CDR3 length: 18 residues. CDR3 region: CASSLKGAGVTWTGELFF. CDR3 coding DNA: TGCGCCAGCAGCTTGAAAGGGGCCGGCGTTACGTGGACCGGGGAGCTGTTTTTT.

This clonotype was counted ten times or more. The gene calls are TRBV6-5 and TRBJ1-1, with TRBD1 matching 7 bases. Looked up from germline, CDR1 is MNHEY and CDR2 is SVGAGI. This CDR3 contains 17 residues. Losses at the gene ends were 2 bases for V and 1 base for J; bases not matched to a gene: 10. The CDR3 bases are TGTGCCAGCAGTTACGCCTTGACAGGGCCGGGGAACACTGAAGCTTTCTTT. Protein product: CASSYALTGPGNTEAFF.

The table lists this clonotype with many counts. The chain employs TRBV5-1 and TRBJ1-5, with 10 bases matching TRBD1. J lost 6 bases, V lost 4 bases, and 7 bases had no gene match. CDR1 and CDR2 from the germline V gene are SGHRS and YFSETQ. This CDR3 spans 15 amino acids. CDR3: CASSPGQGGVQPQHF. Written as DNA, the CDR3 is TGCGCCAGCAGCCCTGGACAGGGGGGAGTTCAGCCCCAGCATTTT. The whole variable domain, remainder taken from reference TRBV5-1 and TRBJ1-5, is KAGVTQTPRYLIKTRGQQVTLSCSPISGHRSVSWYQQTPGQGLQFLFEYFSETQRNKGNFPGRFSGRQFSNSRSEMNVSTLELGDSALYLCASSPGQGGVQPQHFGDGTRLSIL.

This chain links TRBV20-1 with TRBJ2-3; possible D gene TRBD2, 5 bases. V lost 6 bases, J lost 5 bases, and 18 bases lay in between. There are 14 residues in the CDR3. The germline V gene has CDR1 DFQATT and CDR2 SNEGSKA (reference sequence). The CDR3 loop reads CSARPHPAVDTQYF. The CDR3 coding sequence is TGCAGTGCGAGACCCCACCCAGCGGTAGATACGCAGTATTTT.

There are many counts of this clonotype. This chain connects TRBV12-3 or TRBV12-4 to TRBJ2-2; 11 bases fit TRBD2. V was pared by 5 bases and J by 3 bases, with 11 bases of the junction left unmatched. This CDR3 is 18 amino acids long. CDR3 nucleotide sequence: TGTGCCAGCAGTGGTGCTAGCGGGAGGCAAAGGGACACCGGGGAGCTGTTTTTT. Translated, it gives CASSGASGRQRDTGELFF.

This clonotype occurred a few times. This chain connects TRBV3-1 to TRBJ2-1; D could derive from TRBD1 or TRBD2 (6 bases each). CDR1 is LGHDT, CDR2 YNNKEL, per germline (reference sequence). V was clipped by 8 bases and J by 2 bases, with 16 bases between them. The CDR3 extends over 15 amino acids. CDR3 loop: CASEQGGGTYNEQFF. The CDR3 DNA follows: TGTGCCAGCGAACAAGGGGGAGGAACCTACAATGAGCAGTTCTTC.